Below, one T cell receptor (beta chain) is given with its context. The antigen it binds to is not known. Base qualities were left out, and no much larger clone turns up one base away. This entry is derived from a study of CD8 T cells in Susac syndrome (dated by TCRdb to the late 2010s). In the study overall: Among the sequenced Susac syndrome patients, over five had clinically active disease and eight were in clinical remission. At blood withdrawal, Susac syndrome patients were either therapy-naive, taking corticosteroids (in some cases with IVIg as well), or taking IVIg alone. The study used repertoire sequencing to test whether antigen drove CD8+ T cell activation and differentiation in Susac syndrome. Beyond this particular receptor, the publication reports: In the CD4+ T cell repertoire of Susac syndrome patients, clonal expansion was not detected. The number of individuals in the TCR sequencing and HLA analysis was acknowledged as relatively small.

The germline ends are 15 bases apart after V is trimmed by 6 bases and J by 0 bases. Reading from cysteine to phenylalanine, the CDR3 counts 16 amino acids. Solely the CDR3 DNA is kept, with 48 bases framed from the first base. Peripheral blood CD8+ and CD4+ T cells from healthy donors, Susac syndrome patients and multiple sclerosis patients were profiled by high-throughput TCR beta sequencing. Recently defined diagnostic criteria for definite or probable disease were met by the Susac syndrome patients. Bulk CD8+ and CD4+ T cells were purified by magnetic negative isolation, whereas CD8+ TEMRA cells were enriched by FACS. Blood was drawn into EDTA tubes, processed within 24 hours, and PBMCs were isolated by density gradient centrifugation. PBMCs intended for TCR sequencing were cryopreserved in liquid nitrogen and were subsequently thawed in a 37 degrees C water bath. The sorted or isolated CD4+, CD8+ and CD8+ TEMRA cells reached a purity of at least 90%.

RNA was extracted with the RNeasy kit and 0.5 to 1 ug was reverse transcribed using random hexamers. The immunoSEQ multiplex PCR assay, which covers 54 Vbeta and 13 Jbeta segments, was used to amplify TCR beta CDR3 regions. PCR amplification bias was corrected by using a synthetic template baseline for primer optimization and computational correction. The published analysis was carried out like this. Reads were annotated to V, D and J genes according to IMGT and were analyzed with immunoSEQ Analyzer, with only productive sequences retained. Clonality was calculated as one minus the Shannon entropy normalized by log2 of the number of productive unique sequences. For each patient and control, public and private clones were evaluated among the 100 most prevalent clones. Clones were defined as Susac-specific when absent from the healthy and MS cohorts, from approximately 1,100 published viral clones and from other ImmuneACCESS disease sequences. The raw public data were reprocessed by TCRdb itself: fastp quality trimming at Q25, MiXCR clonotype calling, in-frame beta chains only. Identical CDR3 protein sequences are pooled into one entry, listed with their most common genes and DNA. Clone size and V and J calls follow TCRdb, not the original study. The sample table shows under 200,000 distinct CDR3 sequences, and approximately 95% are seen once. Jointly, the top ten make up around 0.12% of the sample.

The chain is assembled from TRBV12-3 or TRBV12-4 and TRBJ1-3, and TRBD1 may be the D gene, going by 5 matching bases. The receptor was derived from a human donor with Susac syndrome. Sequencing input: CD4+ T cells from PBMCs. The bases are TGTGCCAGCAGCTCCATTGGGAGGGGCTCTGGAAACACCATATATTTT. Its protein is CASSSIGRGSGNTIYF.